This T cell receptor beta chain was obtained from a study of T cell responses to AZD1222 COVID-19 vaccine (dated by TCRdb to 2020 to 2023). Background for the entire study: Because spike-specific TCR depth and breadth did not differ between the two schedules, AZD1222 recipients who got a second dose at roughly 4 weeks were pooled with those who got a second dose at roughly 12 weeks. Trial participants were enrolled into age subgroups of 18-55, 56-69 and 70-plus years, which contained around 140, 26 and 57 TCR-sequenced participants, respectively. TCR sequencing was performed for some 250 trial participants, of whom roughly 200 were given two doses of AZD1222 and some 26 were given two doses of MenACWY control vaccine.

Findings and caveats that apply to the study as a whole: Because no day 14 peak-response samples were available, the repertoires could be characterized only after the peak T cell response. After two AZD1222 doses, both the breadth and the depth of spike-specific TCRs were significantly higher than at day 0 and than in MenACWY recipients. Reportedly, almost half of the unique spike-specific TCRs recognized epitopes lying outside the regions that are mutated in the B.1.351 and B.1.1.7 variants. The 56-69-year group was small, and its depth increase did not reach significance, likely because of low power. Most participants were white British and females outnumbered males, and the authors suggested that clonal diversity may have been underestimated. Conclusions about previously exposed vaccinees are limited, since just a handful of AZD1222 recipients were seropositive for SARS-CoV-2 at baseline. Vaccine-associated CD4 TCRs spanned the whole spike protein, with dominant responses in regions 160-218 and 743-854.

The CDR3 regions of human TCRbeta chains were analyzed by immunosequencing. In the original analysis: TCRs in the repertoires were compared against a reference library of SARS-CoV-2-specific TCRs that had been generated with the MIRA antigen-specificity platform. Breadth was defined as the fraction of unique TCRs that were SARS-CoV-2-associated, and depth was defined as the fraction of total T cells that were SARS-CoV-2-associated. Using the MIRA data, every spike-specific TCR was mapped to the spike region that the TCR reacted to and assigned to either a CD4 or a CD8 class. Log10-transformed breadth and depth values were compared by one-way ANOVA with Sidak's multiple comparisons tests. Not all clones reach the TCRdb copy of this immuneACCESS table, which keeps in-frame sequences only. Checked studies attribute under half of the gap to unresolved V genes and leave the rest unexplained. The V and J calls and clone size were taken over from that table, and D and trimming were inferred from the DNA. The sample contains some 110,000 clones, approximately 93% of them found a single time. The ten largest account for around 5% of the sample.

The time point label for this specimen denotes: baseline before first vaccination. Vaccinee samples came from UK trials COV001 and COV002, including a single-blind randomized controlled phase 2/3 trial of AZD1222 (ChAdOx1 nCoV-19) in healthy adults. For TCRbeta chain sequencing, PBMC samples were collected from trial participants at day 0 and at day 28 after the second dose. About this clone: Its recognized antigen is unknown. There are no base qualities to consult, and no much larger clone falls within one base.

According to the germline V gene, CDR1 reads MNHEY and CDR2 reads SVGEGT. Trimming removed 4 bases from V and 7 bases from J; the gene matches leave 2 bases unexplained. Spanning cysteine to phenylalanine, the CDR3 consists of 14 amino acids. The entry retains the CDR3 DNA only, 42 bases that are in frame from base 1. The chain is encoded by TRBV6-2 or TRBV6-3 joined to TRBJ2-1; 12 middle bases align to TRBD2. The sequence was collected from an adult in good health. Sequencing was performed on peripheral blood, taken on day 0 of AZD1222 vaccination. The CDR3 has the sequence CASSSGTSGNEQFF. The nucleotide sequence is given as TGTGCCAGCAGTTCCGGGACTAGCGGGAATGAGCAGTTCTTC.